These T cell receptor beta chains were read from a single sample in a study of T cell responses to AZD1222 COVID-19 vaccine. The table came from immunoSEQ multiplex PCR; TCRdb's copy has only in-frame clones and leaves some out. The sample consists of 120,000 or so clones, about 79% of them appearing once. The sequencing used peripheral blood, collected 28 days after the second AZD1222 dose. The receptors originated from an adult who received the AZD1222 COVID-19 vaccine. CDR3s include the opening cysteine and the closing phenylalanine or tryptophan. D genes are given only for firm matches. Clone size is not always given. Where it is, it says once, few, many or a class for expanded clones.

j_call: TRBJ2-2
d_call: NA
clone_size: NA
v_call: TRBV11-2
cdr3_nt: TGTGCCAGCAGCCCCACATGGACCGGGGAGCTGTTTTTT
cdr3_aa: CASSPTWTGELFF

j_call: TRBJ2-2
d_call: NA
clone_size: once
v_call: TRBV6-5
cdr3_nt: TGTGCCAGCAGTCTGGGGGTCCGGGAGCTGTTTTTT
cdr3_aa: CASSLGVRELFF

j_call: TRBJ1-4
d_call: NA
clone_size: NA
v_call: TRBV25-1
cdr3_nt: TGTGCCAGCAGTGGAATTAGACCGCCAGGGTATGAAAAACTGTTTTTT
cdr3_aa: CASSGIRPPGYEKLFF

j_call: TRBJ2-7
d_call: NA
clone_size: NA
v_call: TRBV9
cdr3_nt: TGTGCCAGCAGCGTAGACCCATTTTCCTACGAGCAGTACTTC
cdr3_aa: CASSVDPFSYEQYF

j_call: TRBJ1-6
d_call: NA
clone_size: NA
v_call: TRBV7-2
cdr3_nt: TGTGCCAGCAGCTCACGGTTAGGGTACGGCAGCTCACCCCTCCACTTT
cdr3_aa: CASSSRLGYGSSPLHF

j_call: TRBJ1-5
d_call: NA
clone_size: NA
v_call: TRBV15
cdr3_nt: TGTGCCACCAGCGGGGGAAATAGCAATCAGCCCCAGCATTTT
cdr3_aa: CATSGGNSNQPQHF

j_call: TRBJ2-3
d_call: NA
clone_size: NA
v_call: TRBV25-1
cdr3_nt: TGTGCCAGCGGCGGGACCACAGATACGCAGTATTTT
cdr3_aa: CASGGTTDTQYF

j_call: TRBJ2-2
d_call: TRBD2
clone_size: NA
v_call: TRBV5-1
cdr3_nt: TGCGCCAGCAGCCTCGGACTAGCAACGAACACCGGGGAGCTGTTTTTT
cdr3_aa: CASSLGLATNTGELFF

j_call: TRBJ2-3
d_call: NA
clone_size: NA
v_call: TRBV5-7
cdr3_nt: TGTGCCAGCGGGGCTTCTAGCACAGATACGCAGTATTTT
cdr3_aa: CASGASSTDTQYF

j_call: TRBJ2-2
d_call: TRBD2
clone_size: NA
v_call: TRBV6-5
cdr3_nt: TGTGCCAGCAGGTACCGGGGGGTACACGACACCGGGGAGCTGTTTTTT
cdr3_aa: CASRYRGVHDTGELFF

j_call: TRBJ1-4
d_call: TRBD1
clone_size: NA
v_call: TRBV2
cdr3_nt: TGTGCCAGCAGAAACAGGGGGCTGGGGGAAAAACTGTTTTTT
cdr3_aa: CASRNRGLGEKLFF

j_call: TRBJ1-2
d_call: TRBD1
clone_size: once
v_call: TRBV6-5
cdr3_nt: TGTGCCAGCAGTTCGACAGGGGTTGCTGGCTACACCTTC
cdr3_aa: CASSSTGVAGYTF

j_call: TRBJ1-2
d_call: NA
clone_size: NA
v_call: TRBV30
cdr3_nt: TGTGCCTGGAGTGCCCCCATCGACAGGTTAGGCGGCTACACCTTC
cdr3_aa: CAWSAPIDRLGGYTF